Below are 30 T cell receptor beta chains sequenced from a single sample in a study of T cell responses to AZD1222 COVID-19 vaccine. Data came from immunoSEQ multiplex PCR; TCRdb stores just in-frame clones and leaves some out. This table holds around 150,000 clones, approximately 88% found once. Source: peripheral blood, taken on day 0 of AZD1222 vaccination. The receptors were sampled from an adult in good health.

The genes are TRBV7-3 and TRBJ2-1; D is ambiguous. This CDR3 spans 13 amino acids. Germline values: CDR1 SGHTA, CDR2 FQGTGA. Between the trimmed V and J ends, which lost 2 bases and 4 bases, there was a span of 6 bases. The CDR3 DNA reads as TGTGCCAGCAGCTTACGCCCATACAATGAGCAGTTCTTC. Encoded protein: CASSLRPYNEQFF.

V is TRBV25-1 and J is TRBJ2-7; weak D call: TRBD1 (7 bases). Trimming removed 4 bases at V and 6 bases at J, with 13 bases between. Germline V lookup: CDR1 MGHDK, CDR2 SYGVNS. This CDR3 is 13 amino acids long. Written as DNA, the CDR3 is TGTGCCAGCAGTGTGACAGGGACTTTCGAGCAGTACTTC. It codes for CASSVTGTFEQYF.

Comment on this clone: Its ends do not fully match the called genes, so a read error is possible. The chain employs TRBV7-7 and TRBJ2-1; 8 positions agree with TRBD2. Germline CDR1 reads SSHAT; CDR2 reads FNYEAQ (reference sequence). This CDR3 contains 14 residues. As DNA, the CDR3 is TGTGCTAGCAGTCCCAGCGGGAGCCACAATGAGCAGTTCTTC. Residues: CASSPSGSHNEQFF. Supplemented by reference TRBV7-7 and TRBJ2-1, the full variable domain reads GAGVSQSPRYKVTKRGQDVTLRCDPISSHATLYWYQQALGQGPEFLTYFNYEAQPDKSGLPSDRFSAERPEGSISTLTIQRTEQRDSAMYRCASSPSGSHNEQFFGPGTRLTVL.

This chain's CDR3 is CASGAGEGASNQPQHF. The CDR3 coding sequence is TGTGCTAGTGGTGCAGGGGAGGGGGCGAGCAATCAGCCCCAGCATTTT. The V and J genes are TRBV12-5 and TRBJ1-5; 7 nucleotides match TRBD1. Germline CDR1 LGHNT, CDR2 FRNRAP. V was clipped by 5 bases and J by 1 base; unmatched bases: 8. CDR3 size: 16 residues.

V and J are TRBV30 and TRBJ2-1, with D maybe TRBD2 (6 bases). Trimming cost V 1 base and J 8 bases, with 15 bases left between them. The CDR3 loop spans 14 amino acids. CDR1 and CDR2 from the germline V gene are GTSNPN and SVGIG (reference sequence). CDR3 protein: CAWSAVGRTDEQFF. In DNA, the CDR3 is TGTGCCTGGAGTGCCGTCGGGAGAACAGATGAGCAGTTCTTC.

J is TRBJ2-7 and V is TRBV6-5, with 7 bases that match TRBD1. Germline V lookup: CDR1 MNHEY, CDR2 SVGAGI. The length of the CDR3 is 15 residues. With 3 bases clipped from V and 5 bases from J, the junction kept 10 bases outside the gene matches. As DNA, the CDR3 is TGTGCCAGCAGTTATTCAGGGGGACGTGGACACGAGCAGTACTTC. Translated, it gives CASSYSGGRGHEQYF.

Concerning this clone itself: The same CDR3 also results from other DNA sequences found in this sample. This chain joins TRBV12-3 or TRBV12-4 and TRBJ2-5; D may be TRBD2 (6 bases). Trimming removed 6 bases at V and 5 bases at J, with 7 bases between. The CDR3 runs 11 residues. The CDR3: CASSRGETQYF. Here the CDR3 DNA reads TGTGCCAGCAGCCGGGGGGAGACCCAGTACTTC.

The CDR3 coding sequence is TGCGCCAGCAGCCAAGATCCCCGACAGGGGGGGACCTACGAGCAGTACTTC. This gives the protein CASSQDPRQGGTYEQYF. The chain has TRBV4-1 and TRBJ2-7; 9 nucleotides line up with TRBD1. V gave up 0 bases and J gave up 2 bases; unmatched junction bases: 8. Germline CDR1 MGHRA, CDR2 YSYEKL. The CDR3 extends over 17 amino acids.

This chain uses TRBV10-3 with TRBJ1-1, with D perhaps TRBD1 (6 bases). Between the trimmed V and J ends, which lost 6 bases and 0 bases, there was a span of 17 bases. Germline assignment: CDR1 ENHRY and CDR2 SYGVKD. This CDR3 has 16 residues. The CDR3 DNA reads TGTGCCATCAGCCCGAGGGCAGGGGAGTTGAACACTGAAGCTTTCTTT. Translation: CAISPRAGELNTEAFF.

This chain connects TRBV11-2 to TRBJ2-1; D may be TRBD1 (5 bases). The CDR3 runs to 15 residues. Germline-derived CDR1 and CDR2 are SGHAT and FQNNGV. Deletions cut 6 bases from V and 4 bases from J, with 16 bases between. DNA of the CDR3: TGTGCCAGCAGTTACGACCCTTCAGGGTACAATGAGCAGTTCTTC. It encodes CASSYDPSGYNEQFF.

The chain employs TRBV6-6 and TRBJ1-2; no definite D call. From germline, CDR1 is MNHNY and CDR2 SVGAGI (reference sequence). The length of the CDR3 is 15 residues. V was pared by 7 bases and J by 8 bases, with 23 bases between. This CDR3 is CASIGSDQHSEGYTF. CDR3 bases: TGTGCCAGCATCGGAAGCGATCAACATTCGGAGGGCTACACCTTC.

This chain links TRBV5-4 with TRBJ2-6, with 9 bases aligning to TRBD1. V shed 4 bases, J shed 12 bases, and the junction held 8 bases outside the gene matches. Germline values: CDR1 SGHNT, CDR2 YYREEE (reference sequence). The CDR3 consists of 14 residues. Written as DNA, the CDR3 is TGTGCCAGCAGCCCACGGACAGGGGTAGGCGTCCTGACTTTC. Protein: CASSPRTGVGVLTF. The full variable domain, in which reference TRBV5-4 and TRBJ2-6 provide the parts outside the CDR3, is ETGVTQSPTHLIKTRGQQVTLRCSSQSGHNTVSWYQQALGQGPQFIFQYYREEENGRGNFPPRFSGLQFPNYSSELNVNALELDDSALYLCASSPRTGVGVLTFGAGSRLTVL.

The chain has TRBV9 and TRBJ2-7; D might be TRBD2 (7 bases). The V gene's germline CDR1 is SGDLS and CDR2 YYNGEE. The V and J ends lost 5 bases and 3 bases respectively, with 18 bases between them. This CDR3 has 15 residues. The CDR3 DNA reads as TGTGCCAGCAGTCCCTTGGGGGGGGCAGGCTACGAGCAGTACTTC. Encoded protein: CASSPLGGAGYEQYF.

Details on this clone: A junction end diverges from the germline sequence, so it may reflect a read error. This sample includes further DNA sequences coding for the same CDR3. CDR3 amino acids: CASSPRTSGNTGELFF. In DNA form, the CDR3 reads TGTGCTAGCAGCCCCCGGACTAGCGGTAACACCGGGGAGCTGTTTTTT. V gene TRBV7-7 combines with J gene TRBJ2-2; 10 bases map to TRBD2. The CDR3 spans 16 residues. CDR1 SSHAT and CDR2 FNYEAQ come from the germline V gene (reference sequence).

The chain couples TRBV7-8 to TRBJ1-2; D call uncertain. This CDR3 has 11 residues. Between the trimmed V and J ends, which lost 4 bases and 8 bases, there was a span of 8 bases. The V gene's germline CDR1 is SGHVS and CDR2 FQNEAQ. In nucleotides, the CDR3 is TGTGCCAGCAGCTCCCCTCGGGGCTACACCTTC. Its protein product is CASSSPRGYTF.

The chain recombines TRBV5-6 with TRBJ1-2; 7 positions agree with TRBD1. Germline V CDR1 and CDR2: SGHDT, YYEEEE. V shed 3 bases and J 7 bases; nucleotides not matched to a gene: 3. This CDR3 comprises 12 residues. CDR3 amino acids: CASSYRGGGYTF. CDR3 bases: TGTGCCAGCAGCTACAGGGGAGGTGGCTACACCTTC.

The rearrangement uses TRBV6-5 and TRBJ2-1, with D maybe TRBD1 (5 bases). Germline V gives CDR1 MNHEY, CDR2 SVGAGI. This CDR3 is 12 amino acids long. Trimming pared 1 base from V and 9 bases from J, leaving 7 bases between. The CDR3 nucleotides read TGTGCCAGCAGTTACTATAGGGGTGAGCAGTTCTTC. Its translation: CASSYYRGEQFF.

The rearrangement uses TRBV6-1 and TRBJ1-1, with D perhaps TRBD1 (6 bases). CDR1 is MNHNS, CDR2 SASEGT, per germline. V was shortened by 3 bases and J by 12 bases, with 14 bases between the two germline ends. CDR3 length: 12 residues. The CDR3 region has the DNA TGTGCCAGCAGTGACGGGGGGGCTAGAACTTTCTTT. Encoded protein: CASSDGGARTFF.

The V call is TRBV5-1, the J call TRBJ2-7, with D unresolved. The germline gives CDR1 SGHRS, CDR2 YFSETQ. The V and J ends lost 1 base and 6 bases respectively, with 11 bases between them. The CDR3 loop spans 13 amino acids. The CDR3 protein is CASSLHRASEQYF. The CDR3, as DNA: TGCGCCAGCAGCTTGCATCGTGCGTCCGAGCAGTACTTC.

This clone was seen just once. V gene TRBV5-1 combines with J gene TRBJ2-3; D call uncertain. The CDR3 extends over 13 amino acids. Germline CDR1 SGHRS, CDR2 YFSETQ. The V gene lost 3 bases and the J gene lost 3 bases, with 8 bases spanning the gap. CDR3 amino acids: CASSYSGTDTQYF. As DNA, the CDR3 is TGCGCCAGCAGCTATAGTGGGACAGATACGCAGTATTTT.

This clone was seen once. V and J are TRBV11-3 and TRBJ2-1; D perhaps matches TRBD2 (5 bases). The V gene lost 4 bases and the J gene lost 1 base, with 11 bases spanning the gap. Germline loops: CDR1 SGHNT, CDR2 YENEEA. There are 15 residues in the CDR3. The CDR3 loop is CASSSTRASYNEQFF. The CDR3 nucleotides read TGTGCCAGCAGCTCCACGAGGGCGTCCTACAATGAGCAGTTCTTC.

This sequence joins TRBV5-1 and TRBJ2-2; D is tentatively TRBD1 or TRBD2 (5 bases each). The V end was cut by 4 bases, the J end by 6 bases, with 19 bases between. Germline CDR1 SGHRS, CDR2 YFSETQ. This CDR3 contains 16 residues. The CDR3 sequence: CASSAGTPGFAGELFF. The CDR3 DNA reads as TGCGCCAGCAGCGCGGGTACCCCAGGGTTCGCCGGGGAGCTGTTTTTT.

This chain connects TRBV3-1 (or the pseudogene TRBV3-2) to TRBJ2-3; 8 bases line up with TRBD2. V gave up 0 bases and J gave up 6 bases; unmatched junction bases: 2. The germline V gene encodes CDR1 LGHDT and CDR2 YNNKEL (reference sequence). There are 14 residues in the CDR3. The CDR3 DNA reads TGTGCCAGCAGCCAAGAATCGGGGGGGGATACGCAGTATTTT. This encodes CASSQESGGDTQYF.

The chain is built from TRBV7-2 and TRBJ1-4; no definite D call. This CDR3 has 16 residues. V lost 1 base to trimming and J lost 7 bases, with 16 bases between them. Germline V CDR1 and CDR2: SGHTA, FQGNSA. The CDR3, as DNA: TGTGCCAGCAGCTTAGACCCCAATTCCTGGGGTGAAAAACTGTTTTTT. Translating gives CASSLDPNSWGEKLFF.

This chain joins TRBV15 and TRBJ1-5; perhaps TRBD1 as D (5 bases). The germline V and J ends were trimmed by 1 base and 6 bases, with 13 bases remaining between them. The CDR3 runs 15 residues. The V gene's germline CDR1 is LNHNV and CDR2 YYDKDF (reference sequence). CDR3 region: CATSRGGGDGQPQHF. DNA of the CDR3: TGTGCCACCAGCAGAGGAGGAGGGGATGGTCAGCCCCAGCATTTT. Combining the CDR3 with reference TRBV15 and TRBJ1-5 gives the whole variable domain DAMVIQNPRYQVTQFGKPVTLSCSQTLNHNVMYWYQQKSSQAPKLLFHYYDKDFNNEADTPDNFQSRRPNTSFCFLDIRSPGLGDTAMYLCATSRGGGDGQPQHFGDGTRLSIL.

The chain links TRBV4-3 to TRBJ2-7, with TRBD2 matching over 8 bases. Germline values: CDR1 LGHNA, CDR2 YSLEER. This CDR3 has 14 residues. Trimming took 1 base from V and 3 from J; bases not matched to a gene: 2. The chain's CDR3 is CASSQGTSSYEQYF. In DNA form, the CDR3 reads TGCGCCAGCAGCCAAGGGACTAGCAGCTACGAGCAGTACTTC.

CDR3 sequence: CSVRTSGSWADTQYF. As DNA, the CDR3 is TGCAGCGTCCGGACTAGCGGGAGTTGGGCAGATACGCAGTATTTT. This sequence joins TRBV29-1 and TRBJ2-3, with 13 bases that match TRBD2. Per the germline V gene, CDR1 is SQVTM and CDR2 is ANQGSEA. This CDR3 region has 15 residues. The junction had 7 bases not matched to a gene; V was cut back by 6 bases and J by 4 bases.

The chain carries TRBV5-1 and TRBJ2-6, with D hard to call. The germline gives CDR1 SGHRS, CDR2 YFSETQ. The CDR3 covers 13 residues. The V and J ends lost 5 bases and 2 bases respectively, with 5 bases between them. The CDR3 DNA is TGCGCCAGCAGGGTGGCTGGGGCCAACGTCCTGACTTTC. Protein sequence: CASRVAGANVLTF. The variable domain in full, completed from reference TRBV5-1 and TRBJ2-6, reads KAGVTQTPRYLIKTRGQQVTLSCSPISGHRSVSWYQQTPGQGLQFLFEYFSETQRNKGNFPGRFSGRQFSNSRSEMNVSTLELGDSALYLCASRVAGANVLTFGAGSRLTVL.

The V and J genes are TRBV7-9 and TRBJ2-1, with 8 nucleotides matching TRBD2. V gave up 1 base and J gave up 4 bases; unmatched junction bases: 6. Germline CDR1 and CDR2: SEHNR and FQNEAQ (reference sequence). The CDR3 runs to 16 residues. The CDR3 DNA is TGTGCCAGCAGCTTAGGGCGGGAGGCAAGTTACAATGAGCAGTTCTTC. The encoded protein is CASSLGREASYNEQFF. The full variable domain, with the rest looked up from reference TRBV7-9 and TRBJ2-1, is DTGVSQNPRHKITKRGQNVTFRCDPISEHNRLYWYRQTLGQGPEFLTYFQNEAQLEKSRLLSDRFSAERPKGSFSTLEIQRTEQGDSAMYLCASSLGREASYNEQFFGPGTRLTVL.

Written as DNA, the CDR3 is TGTGCCAGCGCCAAGGCCGGGGATTACAATGAGCAGTTCTTC. It specifies CASAKAGDYNEQFF. The chain carries TRBV27 and TRBJ2-1, with D possibly TRBD2 on 5 matching bases. The CDR3 sequence is 14 residues long. Germline CDR1 and CDR2: MNHEY and SMNVEV (reference sequence). V was trimmed by 8 bases and J by 4 bases, leaving 15 bases between them.